What follows are 14 T cell receptor beta chains derived from one specimen sequenced in a study of breast tumors, draining lymph nodes, adjacent tissues. TCRdb processed the multiplex PCR reads anew with MiXCR; each CDR3 protein has one entry. Here the sample spans 180,000 or so distinct CDR3 sequences, approximately 33% being singletons. Axillary draining lymph nodes of breast cancer patients supplied the node samples. The sample comprised axillary lymph node tissue. These receptors were obtained from a female donor with breast cancer. Some clones in this sample may be carry-over from other donors' samples.

Concerning this clonotype: It is unclear where the CDR3 begins or ends on the DNA, so no DNA is shown, and the CDR3 is as TCRdb lists it. The rearrangement joins TRBV25-1 to TRBJ2-3; the table names TRBD2, a call not compared with the DNA. Germline values: CDR1 MGHDK, CDR2 SYGVNS. The CDR3 contains 18 residues when both ends are counted. The CDR3: CACSARDGTDGWTDTQYF.

Remarks on this clonotype: One end of the junction is discordant with germline, which a read error may explain. The genes are TRBV3-1 and TRBJ2-4; D unclear. CDR1 LGHDT and CDR2 YNNKEL come from the germline V gene (reference sequence). CDR3 length: 14 residues. CDR3 sequence reads: CASSPRARDDIQYF. CDR3 sequence (DNA): TGCGCCAGCAGCCCCCGGGCTAGGGATGACATTCAGTACTTC.

The genes are TRBV30 and TRBJ1-5; tentatively, D is TRBD1 (5 bases). With 2 bases removed from V and 6 bases from J, the gap between germline ends came to 11 bases. The germline gives CDR1 GTSNPN, CDR2 SVGIG (reference sequence). CDR3 length: 13 amino acids. Here the CDR3 reads CAWSRQGGQPQHF. CDR3 bases: TGTGCCTGGAGTAGGCAGGGAGGTCAGCCCCAGCATTTT.

This clonotype was seen ten or more times. This chain uses TRBV7-2 with TRBJ2-5, with D possibly matching TRBD2 (6 bases). V was trimmed by 5 bases and J by 5 bases, leaving 18 bases between them. From germline, CDR1 is SGHTA and CDR2 FQGNSA. This CDR3 is 15 amino acids long. The CDR3 DNA follows: TGTGCCAGCAGCCCAGGACTACTGATGGGGGAGACCCAGTACTTC. Translated: CASSPGLLMGETQYF.

This clonotype was picked up many times. The V gene is TRBV9, the J gene TRBJ2-7, with 9 bases that match TRBD1. CDR1 SGDLS and CDR2 YYNGEE come from the germline V gene. CDR3 length equals 14 residues. Trimming at V came to 3 bases and at J to 4 bases, leaving 5 bases not matched to a gene. As DNA, the CDR3 is TGTGCCAGCAGCGCGAGGGACAGGGAGTACGAGCAGTACTTC. Translating it yields CASSARDREYEQYF.

The DNA for the CDR3 is TGTGCCTGGAGGGCCTCGGACACTGAAGCTTTCTTT. Residues: CAWRASDTEAFF. The chain carries TRBV30 and TRBJ1-1, with D uncertain. Trimming cost V 3 bases and J 3 bases, with 8 bases left between them. The CDR3 consists of 12 residues. Germline-derived CDR1 and CDR2 are GTSNPN and SVGIG (reference sequence).

In this sample, this clonotype turned up a few times. The chain couples TRBV28 to TRBJ1-5, with 9 bases that match TRBD1. Per germline, CDR1 MDHEN and CDR2 SYDVKM. The J segment lost 4 bases and the V segment lost 4 bases, leaving 2 bases of the junction unmatched. This CDR3 has 14 amino acids. CDR3 region: CASSWDRDNQPQHF. The CDR3 coding sequence is TGTGCCAGCAGTTGGGACAGGGATAATCAGCCCCAGCATTTT.

This clonotype was seen repeatedly, ten times or more. This chain connects TRBV30 to TRBJ2-7; D gene uncertain. V was pared by 1 base and J by 0 bases, with 10 bases between. Germline CDR1 is GTSNPN and CDR2 is SVGIG (reference sequence). The CDR3 totals 14 residues. CDR3 protein: CAWSEQQSSYEQYF. The CDR3 DNA follows: TGTGCCTGGAGTGAACAACAGAGCTCCTACGAGCAGTACTTC.

As to this clonotype: Being one base from a much bigger clone, this may be a read error. The chain combines TRBV6-5 with TRBJ1-2, with 9 bases identical to TRBD1. CDR3 length: 14 amino acids. Germline CDR1 MNHEY, CDR2 SVGAGI. CDR3 sequence reads: CAGSAGTGNYGYTF. In nucleotides, the CDR3 is TGTGCCGGCAGTGCCGGGACAGGGAACTATGGCTACACCTTC.

This clonotype has a count of ten or more. The chain carries TRBV20-1 and TRBJ2-5; D perhaps matches TRBD2 (6 bases). Deletions cut 0 bases from V and 0 bases from J, with 8 bases between. This CDR3 is 14 amino acids long. CDR1 and CDR2 from the germline V gene are DFQATT and SNEGSKA (reference sequence). The CDR3 reads CSARERDYQETQYF. CDR3 nucleotides: TGCAGTGCTAGAGAGCGGGATTACCAAGAGACCCAGTACTTC.

Comment on this clonotype: A read error may produce the germline difference seen at one junction end. The CDR3 region is CASSPRATNEKLFF. CDR3 nucleotides: TGTGCCAGTAGTCCAAGGGCGACTAATGAGAAACTGTTTTTT. The genes are TRBV19 and TRBJ1-4; no firm D call. The CDR3 loop spans 14 amino acids. Germline loops: CDR1 LNHDA, CDR2 SQIVND (reference sequence).

The V call is TRBV7-2, the J call TRBJ1-3; 8 positions match TRBD1. In germline, CDR1 is SGHTA, CDR2 FQGNSA. The V gene end was trimmed by 4 bases and the J gene end by 8 bases; junction bases not matched to a gene: 10. The CDR3 runs to 15 residues. The CDR3 protein is CASSSGQGGGYTIYF. As DNA, the CDR3 is TGTGCCAGCAGCTCAGGACAGGGCGGTGGCTACACCATATATTTT.

This clonotype was seen many times. V is TRBV11-3 and J is TRBJ2-7; D gene ambiguous. The CDR3 has 13 amino acids. Trimming removed 5 bases at V and 6 bases at J, with 14 bases between. CDR1 and CDR2 (germline): SGHNT, YENEEA. The CDR3 nucleotides read TGTGCCAGCAGCCCTGTCCCCTGGAGCGAGCAGTACTTC. It yields the protein CASSPVPWSEQYF.

Regarding this clonotype: At one boundary the junction diverges from the germline segment, which might be a read error. The J gene is TRBJ1-1, the V gene TRBV25-1; D gene ambiguous. This CDR3 has 14 amino acids. Per germline, CDR1 MGHDK and CDR2 SYGVNS. The DNA of the CDR3 is TGTGCCAGCAGTGATAATGGGTATAGCACTGAAGCTCTCTTT. Protein: CASSDNGYSTEALF.